The 16 T cell receptor beta chains reported below all come from one sample, sequenced in a study of blood T cell repertoires in COVID-19. Some clones are missing from TCRdb's copy, which holds only in-frame ones; the method was immunoSEQ multiplex PCR. The sample has over 250,000 clones, nearly 90% seen once. The sample comprised peripheral blood. The receptors originated from a young woman with acute or convalescent COVID-19.

The chain employs TRBV30 and TRBJ1-4, with 7 bases that match TRBD1. The V gene's germline CDR1 is GTSNPN and CDR2 SVGIG (reference sequence). V was pared by 2 bases and J by 4 bases, with 7 bases of the junction left unmatched. The CDR3 is 15 residues long. The CDR3 coding sequence is TGTGCCTGGAGTACGGGACAGCTTGGTAATGAAAAACTGTTTTTT. This codes for CAWSTGQLGNEKLFF.

V is TRBV9 and J is TRBJ2-2; the D is unclear. Trimming pared 0 bases from V and 0 bases from J, leaving 6 bases between. Germline loops: CDR1 SGDLS, CDR2 YYNGEE. The CDR3 has 15 residues. The CDR3, as DNA: TGTGCCAGCAGCGTAGCTGCGTCGAACACCGGGGAGCTGTTTTTT. Translating gives CASSVAASNTGELFF.

The CDR3 coding sequence is TGTGCCAGTTTGGTGCTAGCGGGAGGTTGGACCGGGGAGCTGTTTTTT. Its protein is CASLVLAGGWTGELFF. The chain carries TRBV19 and TRBJ2-2; 11 nucleotides agree with TRBD2. There are 16 residues in the CDR3. Germline V lookup: CDR1 LNHDA, CDR2 SQIVND (reference sequence). J was trimmed by 5 bases and V by 8 bases; bases with no gene match: 10.

The chain combines TRBV20-1 with TRBJ2-2; no reliable D call. The V and J ends lost 5 bases and 6 bases respectively, with 7 bases between them. Germline-derived CDR1 and CDR2 are DFQATT and SNEGSKA (reference sequence). This CDR3 is built from 11 residues. The CDR3 loop reads CSAERAGELFF. The CDR3 DNA is TGCAGTGCTGAGCGCGCCGGGGAGCTGTTTTTT.

This rearrangement joins TRBV11-1 to TRBJ2-1, with TRBD2 identical over 12 bases. CDR1 is SGHAT and CDR2 is FQDESV in the germline V gene (reference sequence). This CDR3 region has 15 residues. Unmatched junction bases numbered 2, after V lost 5 bases and J lost 3 bases. The CDR3 DNA reads TGTGCCAGCAGCCCGACTAGCGGGAGCTACAATGAGCAGTTCTTC. Its protein is CASSPTSGSYNEQFF.

There are a few counts of this clone. This chain links TRBV27 with TRBJ1-6; the D is unclear. CDR3 size: 15 residues. In germline, CDR1 is MNHEY, CDR2 SMNVEV (reference sequence). V shed 5 bases and J shed 8 bases, with 16 bases lying between them. The CDR3 here is CASSPLRTNYSPLHF. The CDR3 nucleotides are TGTGCCAGCAGTCCCCTCCGCACAAATTATTCACCCCTCCACTTT.

The CDR3 protein is CAWSALSGRYTEAFF. CDR3 sequence (DNA): TGTGCCTGGAGTGCTCTTTCAGGGAGGTACACTGAAGCTTTCTTT. The chain joins TRBV30 to TRBJ1-1; perhaps TRBD1 as D (5 bases). This CDR3 has 15 residues. CDR1 is GTSNPN and CDR2 is SVGIG in the germline V gene (reference sequence). V was shortened by 1 base and J by 3 bases, with 15 bases between the two germline ends.

The chain joins TRBV7-2 to TRBJ1-1; D unclear. With 1 base removed from V and 7 bases from J, the gap between germline ends came to 10 bases. The germline V gene encodes CDR1 SGHTA and CDR2 FQGNSA. The CDR3 is 13 amino acids. For the CDR3, the DNA is TGTGCCAGCAGCTTAGTTCGTTCCGGTGAAGCTTTCTTT. Its protein product is CASSLVRSGEAFF.

V and J are TRBV6-6 and TRBJ2-1, with D perhaps matching TRBD2 (6 bases). The CDR3 is made up of 15 amino acids. Trimming left V 7 bases short and J 5 bases short, with 18 bases between. From germline, CDR1 is MNHNY and CDR2 SVGAGI (reference sequence). This chain's CDR3 is CASNLDRRGNNEQFF. The CDR3 coding sequence is TGTGCCAGCAACCTAGATAGGAGGGGCAACAATGAGCAGTTCTTC.

The chain joins TRBV5-4 to TRBJ2-2; 7 bases line up with TRBD1. The CDR3 contains 15 residues. Germline CDR1 SGHNT, CDR2 YYREEE (reference sequence). V lost 5 bases to trimming and J lost 5 bases; unmatched junction nucleotides: 9. The CDR3 sequence: CASSAGTATTGELFF. CDR3 nucleotides: TGTGCCAGCAGTGCCGGGACAGCCACTACCGGGGAGCTGTTTTTT.

The chain employs TRBV15 and TRBJ2-1, with 7 bases lining up with TRBD2. This CDR3 spans 15 amino acids. The junction had 6 bases not matched to a gene; V was cut back by 1 base and J by 6 bases. CDR1 and CDR2 from the germline V gene are LNHNV and YYDKDF (reference sequence). The CDR3 here is CATSRGLAGGNEQFF. CDR3 coding DNA: TGTGCCACCAGCAGAGGACTAGCCGGTGGCAATGAGCAGTTCTTC.

This chain joins TRBV18 and TRBJ1-2; possibly TRBD1 for D (6 bases). Germline lookup yields CDR1 KGHSH and CDR2 LQKENI. CDR3 length: 13 residues. V was trimmed by 5 bases and J by 4 bases, leaving 11 bases between them. The CDR3 spells CASSAGAGYGYTF. The CDR3 coding sequence is TGTGCCAGCTCAGCGGGGGCGGGCTATGGCTACACCTTC.

J is TRBJ2-7 and V is TRBV7-9; 10 bases are shared with TRBD2. With 5 bases clipped from V and 2 bases from J, the junction kept 9 bases outside the gene matches. The CDR3 is 16 residues long. The germline CDR1 and CDR2 sequences are SEHNR and FQNEAQ (reference sequence). The CDR3 is CASSPTTGLAPYEQYF. The CDR3 DNA reads TGTGCCAGCAGCCCCACCACGGGACTAGCGCCCTACGAGCAGTACTTC.

The chain is built from TRBV9 and TRBJ2-1; 9 bases fit TRBD2. After removal of 4 bases from V and 8 bases from J, the junction contained 19 bases not matched to a gene. CDR3 length equals 18 residues. CDR1 SGDLS and CDR2 YYNGEE come from the germline V gene. DNA for the CDR3: TGTGCCAGCAGCACCAACCGAGGATGGGCTAGCGGGACCGATGAGCAGTTCTTC. Translation: CASSTNRGWASGTDEQFF.

J is TRBJ2-7 and V is TRBV30; possible D gene TRBD2, 6 bases. The V end was cut by 7 bases, the J end by 11 bases, with 21 bases between. CDR1 is GTSNPN and CDR2 is SVGIG in the germline V gene (reference sequence). The CDR3 sequence is 12 residues long. The CDR3 sequence: CASRGDSNREYF. CDR3 nucleotides: TGTGCCTCTCGCGGGGACTCTAATCGGGAGTACTTC.

The chain links TRBV18 to TRBJ2-3, with D possibly being TRBD1 (6 bases). Germline loops: CDR1 KGHSH, CDR2 LQKENI. The V end was cut by 8 bases, the J end by 1 base, with 10 bases between. CDR3 length equals 13 residues. In DNA form, the CDR3 reads TGTGCCAGCCAGCGGACAGGCACAGATACGCAGTATTTT. The encoded protein is CASQRTGTDTQYF.